This entry is about one T cell receptor (beta chain). Its antigen specificity is not known. Per-base quality was not reported, and no clone a single base away is much larger than it. These data originate in a study of blood T cell repertoires in COVID-19 (dated by TCRdb to 2019 to 2021). Background on the whole study: Samples from collaborators originated in the United States, Italy and Spain and spanned both the acute and convalescent phases of COVID-19. The material from the prospective study consisted of cDNA or gDNA derived from T cells, B-cell-depleted T cells, or PBMCs. The dataset comprised deeply sampled blood TCRbeta repertoires from subjects exposed to, actively infected with, or recovered from COVID-19. A freely available public database, intended as a resource for researchers studying the immune response to SARS-CoV-2, is where the repertoires were released. The samples were drawn from the first 160 participants of the ongoing ImmuneRACE study and from some 1,300 subjects provided by 6 global collaborators. Nearly every sample came with metadata listing a de-identified subject ID, COVID-19 status, age in years and sex. Where available, HLA class I and class II types were obtained from metadata supplied by the sample provider rather than from assay-based typing.

Each collaborating institution followed its own protocols to collect whole blood in K2EDTA tubes. Collaborator samples were shipped for TCRbeta analysis as frozen whole blood, isolated PBMCs, or DNA extracted from either sample type. Between the V and J ends, shortened by 0 bases and 2 bases respectively, the junction contains 8 bases. Via the germline V gene, CDR1 is SGHDT and CDR2 YYEEEE. Reading from cysteine to phenylalanine, the CDR3 counts 14 amino acids. Of all the DNA, just the CDR3 is kept, 42 bases in frame from base 1. The full study reports these points: The quantity of clinical and demographic metadata differed by source and by participant and was supplied without curation.

TCRbeta CDR3 regions were amplified from genomic DNA using the immunoSEQ Assay, a bias-controlled multiplex PCR. In the source study's methods: The number of nucleated cells in each sample was estimated from the amplification of reference gene primers within the assay. To quantify the absolute abundance of each unique TCRbeta CDR3 rearrangement, sequence reads were collapsed and filtered. For each sample, productive Simpson clonality was calculated as the square root of Simpson's diversity index across productive rearrangements. The source is immuneACCESS, and TCRdb retained only in-frame sequences with V and J called. Part of the clones is not carried over; for the studies checked, unresolved V genes explain less than half of this, and the remainder is unexplained. The D gene and trimming were derived from the DNA, and the V and J assignments and clone size from that table. The sample table shows over 150,000 clones, and roughly four fifths are seen once. Of the sample, around 11% falls within the top ten clones.

What was sequenced was peripheral blood. This chain joins TRBV5-6 to TRBJ1-2; the D gene is perhaps TRBD1, from 5 matching bases. This TCR was sampled from a woman aged 45 to 65 with acute or convalescent COVID-19. In nucleotide form, the sequence is TGTGCCAGCAGCTTGGGACAGCAGAACTATGGCTACACCTTC. Its amino acids are CASSLGQQNYGYTF.